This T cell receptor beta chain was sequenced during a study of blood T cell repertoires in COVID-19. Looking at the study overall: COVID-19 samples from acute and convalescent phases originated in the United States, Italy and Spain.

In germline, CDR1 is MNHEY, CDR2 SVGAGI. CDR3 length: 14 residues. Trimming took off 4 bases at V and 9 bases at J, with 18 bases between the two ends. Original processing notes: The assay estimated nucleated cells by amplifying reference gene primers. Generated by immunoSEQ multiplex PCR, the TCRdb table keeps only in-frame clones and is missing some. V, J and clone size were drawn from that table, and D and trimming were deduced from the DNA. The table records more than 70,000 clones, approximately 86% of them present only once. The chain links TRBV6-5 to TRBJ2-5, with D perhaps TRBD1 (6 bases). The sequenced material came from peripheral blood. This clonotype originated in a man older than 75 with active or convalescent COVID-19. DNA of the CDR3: TGTGCCAGCAGTTCCAGGGGCGGCCGAATGCCCCAGTACTTC. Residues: CASSSRGGRMPQYF.